This paragraph covers one T cell receptor beta chain sequence. Its antigen remains unknown. Measured with immunoSEQ multiplex PCR; TCRdb has only the in-frame clones, and not every one. The table has some 2,000,000 clones, 90% to 95% seen once. This specimen comes from a study of shared clonotypes between healthy human individuals. Study context: Per donor, three plates held CD4 naive cells, three held CD4 memory, two held CD8 naive and one held CD8 memory. Findings and caveats of the study: Clonotypes which were not shared had lower generation probabilities than clonotypes that all four donors shared.

Sequencing was performed on naive CD4+ T cells sorted from blood. The sample's subset: CD45RA+ positively selected. The sequence derives from a man between 18 and 29 years old in good health.

As DNA, the CDR3 is TGTGCCATCAGTAGAGGGACTAGCGGGATCTACGAGCAGTACTTC. Protein product: CAISRGTSGIYEQYF. The chain couples TRBV10-3 to TRBJ2-7; 13 positions match TRBD2. Trimming took 5 bases from V and 3 from J; bases not matched to a gene: 4. CDR3 length equals 15 residues. Germline values: CDR1 ENHRY, CDR2 SYGVKD.